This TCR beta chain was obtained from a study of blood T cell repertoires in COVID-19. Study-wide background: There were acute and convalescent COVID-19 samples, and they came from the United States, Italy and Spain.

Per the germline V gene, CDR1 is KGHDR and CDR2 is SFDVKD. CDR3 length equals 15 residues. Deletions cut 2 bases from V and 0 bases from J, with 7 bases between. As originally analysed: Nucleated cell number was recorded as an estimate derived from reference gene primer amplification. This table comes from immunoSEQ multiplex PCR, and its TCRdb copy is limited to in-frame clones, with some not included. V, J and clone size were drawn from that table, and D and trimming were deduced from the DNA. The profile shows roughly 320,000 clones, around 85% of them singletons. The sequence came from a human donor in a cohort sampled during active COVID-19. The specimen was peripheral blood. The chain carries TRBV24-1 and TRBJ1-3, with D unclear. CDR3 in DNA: TGTGCCACCAGTGATTCAGGATTCTCTGGAAACACCATATATTTT. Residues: CATSDSGFSGNTIYF.